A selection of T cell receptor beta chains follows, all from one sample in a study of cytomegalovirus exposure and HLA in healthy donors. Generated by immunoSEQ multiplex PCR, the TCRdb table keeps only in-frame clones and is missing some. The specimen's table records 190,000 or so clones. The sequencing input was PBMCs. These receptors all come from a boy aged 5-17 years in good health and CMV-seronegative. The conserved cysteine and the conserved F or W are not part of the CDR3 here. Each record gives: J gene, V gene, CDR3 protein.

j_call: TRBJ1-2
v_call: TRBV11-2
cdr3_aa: ASSLTASYYGYT

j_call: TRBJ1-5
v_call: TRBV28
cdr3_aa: ASSFFSLQGRIDQPQH

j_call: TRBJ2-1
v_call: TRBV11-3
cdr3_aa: ASSSTRGSPSSYNEQF

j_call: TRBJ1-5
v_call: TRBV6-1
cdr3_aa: ASSEKINERDRGLVLPNQPQH

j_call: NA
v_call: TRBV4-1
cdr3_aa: ASSQDEVRVSEQY

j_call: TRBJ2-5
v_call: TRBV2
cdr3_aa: ASSDPLPEY

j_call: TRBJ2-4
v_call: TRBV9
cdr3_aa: ASSVEASGTLAKNIQY

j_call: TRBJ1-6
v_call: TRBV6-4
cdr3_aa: ASSASGGQGGNSPLH

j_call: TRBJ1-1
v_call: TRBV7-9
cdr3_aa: ASSSGGGEAF

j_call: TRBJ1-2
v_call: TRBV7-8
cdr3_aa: ASSLGGQGNGYT

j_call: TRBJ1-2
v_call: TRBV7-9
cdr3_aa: ASSLDIVSYGYT

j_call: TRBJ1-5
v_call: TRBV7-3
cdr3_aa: ASLTGVAQH

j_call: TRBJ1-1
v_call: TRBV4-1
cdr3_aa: ASSQRGNTEAF

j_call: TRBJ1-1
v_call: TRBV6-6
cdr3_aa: ASGSGTRNTEAF

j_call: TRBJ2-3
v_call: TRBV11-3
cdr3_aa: ASSLGRGLDTQY

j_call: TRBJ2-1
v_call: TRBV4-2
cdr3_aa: ASSQERIGLAETNEQF

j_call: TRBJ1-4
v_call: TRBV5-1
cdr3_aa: ASSLQGAWEKLF

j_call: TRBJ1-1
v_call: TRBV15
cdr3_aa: ATSRDRTGSTNTEAF

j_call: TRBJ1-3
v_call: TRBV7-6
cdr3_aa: ASSLYDRDLLRSGNTIY

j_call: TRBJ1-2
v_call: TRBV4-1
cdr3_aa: ASSHPTGPSDYGYT

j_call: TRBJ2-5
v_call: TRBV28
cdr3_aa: ASSFQLNQETQY

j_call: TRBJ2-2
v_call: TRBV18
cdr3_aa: ASSPSFTGELF

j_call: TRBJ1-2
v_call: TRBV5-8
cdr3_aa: ASSRGAGPNYGYT

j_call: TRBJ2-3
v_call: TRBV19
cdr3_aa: ASSIADWDRGTDTQY

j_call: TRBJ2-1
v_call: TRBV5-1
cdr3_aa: ASSSGSGGADNEQF

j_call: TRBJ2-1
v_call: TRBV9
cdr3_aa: ASSSQAGTRAYNEQF